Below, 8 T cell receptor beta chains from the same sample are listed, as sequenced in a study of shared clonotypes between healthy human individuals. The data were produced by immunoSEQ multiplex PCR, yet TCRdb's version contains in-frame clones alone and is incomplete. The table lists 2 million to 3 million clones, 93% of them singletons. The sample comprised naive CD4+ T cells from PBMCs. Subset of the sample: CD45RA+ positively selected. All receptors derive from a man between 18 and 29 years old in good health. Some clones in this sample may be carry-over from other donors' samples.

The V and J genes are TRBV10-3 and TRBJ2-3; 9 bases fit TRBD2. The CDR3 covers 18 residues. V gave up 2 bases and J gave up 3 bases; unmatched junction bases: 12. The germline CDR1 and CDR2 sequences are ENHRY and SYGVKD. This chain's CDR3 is CAISEGGLAGGLTDTQYF. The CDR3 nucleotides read TGTGCCATCAGTGAGGGTGGATTGGCGGGAGGGTTGACAGATACGCAGTATTTT.

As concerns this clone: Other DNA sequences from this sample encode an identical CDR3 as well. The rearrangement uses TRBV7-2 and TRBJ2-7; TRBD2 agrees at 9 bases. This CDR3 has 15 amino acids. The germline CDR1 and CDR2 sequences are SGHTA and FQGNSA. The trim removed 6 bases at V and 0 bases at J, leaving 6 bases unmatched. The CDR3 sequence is CASSRLAGSSYEQYF. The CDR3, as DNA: TGTGCCAGCAGTCGTCTAGCGGGGAGCTCCTACGAGCAGTACTTC.

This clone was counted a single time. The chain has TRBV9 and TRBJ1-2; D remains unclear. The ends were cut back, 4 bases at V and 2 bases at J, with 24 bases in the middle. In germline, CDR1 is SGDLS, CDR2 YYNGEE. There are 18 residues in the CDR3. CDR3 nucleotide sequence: TGTGCCAGCAGCTCCCGAGGGCGCCACCCCCGTTTAAACTATGGCTACACCTTC. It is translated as CASSSRGRHPRLNYGYTF.

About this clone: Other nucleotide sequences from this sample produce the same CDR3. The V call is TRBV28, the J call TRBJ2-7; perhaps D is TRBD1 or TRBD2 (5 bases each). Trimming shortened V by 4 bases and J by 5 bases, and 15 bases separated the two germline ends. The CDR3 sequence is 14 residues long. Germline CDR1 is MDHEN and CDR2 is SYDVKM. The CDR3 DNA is TGTGCCAGCAGTTCCGGGGACCTCCCGCACGAGCAGTACTTC. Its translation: CASSSGDLPHEQYF.

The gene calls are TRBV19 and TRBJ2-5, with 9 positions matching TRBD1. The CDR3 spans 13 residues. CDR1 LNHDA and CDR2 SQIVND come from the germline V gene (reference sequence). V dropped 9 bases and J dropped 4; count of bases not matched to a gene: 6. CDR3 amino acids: CASTGTGSETQYF. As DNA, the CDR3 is TGTGCCAGCACCGGGACAGGGTCAGAGACCCAGTACTTC.

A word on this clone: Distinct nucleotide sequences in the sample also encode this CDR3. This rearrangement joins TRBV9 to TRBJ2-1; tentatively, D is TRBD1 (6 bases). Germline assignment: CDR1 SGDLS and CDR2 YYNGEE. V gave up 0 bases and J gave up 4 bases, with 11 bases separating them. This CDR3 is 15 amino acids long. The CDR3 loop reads CASSVGTASYNEQFF. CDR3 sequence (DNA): TGTGCCAGCAGCGTAGGGACAGCCAGTTACAATGAGCAGTTCTTC.

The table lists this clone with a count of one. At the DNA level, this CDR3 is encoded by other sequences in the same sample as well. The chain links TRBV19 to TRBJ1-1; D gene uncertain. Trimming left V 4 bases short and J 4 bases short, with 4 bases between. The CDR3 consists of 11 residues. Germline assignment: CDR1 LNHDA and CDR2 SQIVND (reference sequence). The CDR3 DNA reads TGTGCCAGTAGTAGGACCACTGAAGCTTTCTTT. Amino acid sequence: CASSRTTEAFF.

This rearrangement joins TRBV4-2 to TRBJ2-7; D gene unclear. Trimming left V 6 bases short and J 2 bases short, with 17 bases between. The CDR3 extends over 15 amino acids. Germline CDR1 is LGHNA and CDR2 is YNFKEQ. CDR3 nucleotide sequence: TGTGCCAGCAGTCCCTCTCGGATCGAAGCCTACGAGCAGTACTTC. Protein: CASSPSRIEAYEQYF.